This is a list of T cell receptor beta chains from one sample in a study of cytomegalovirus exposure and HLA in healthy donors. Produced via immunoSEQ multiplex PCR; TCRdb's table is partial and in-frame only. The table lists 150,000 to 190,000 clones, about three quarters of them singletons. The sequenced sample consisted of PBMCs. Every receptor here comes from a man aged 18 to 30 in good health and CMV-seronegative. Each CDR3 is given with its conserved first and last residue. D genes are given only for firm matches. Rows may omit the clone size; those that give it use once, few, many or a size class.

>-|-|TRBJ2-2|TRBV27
TGTGCCAGCAGTTTGTGGGGGCGGTCCGGGGAGCTGTTTTTT
CASSLWGRSGELFF
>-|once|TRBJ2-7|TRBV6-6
TGTGCCAGCGGGACACTTAGCTCCTACGAGCAGTACTTC
CASGTLSSYEQYF
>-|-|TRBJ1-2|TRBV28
TGTGCCAGCAGAGGGACTCCCTACGGCTACACCTTC
CASRGTPYGYTF
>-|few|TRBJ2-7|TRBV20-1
TGCAGTGCCGCCGGGACCTACGAGCAGTACTTC
CSAAGTYEQYF
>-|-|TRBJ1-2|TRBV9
TGTGCCAGCAGCGTAGGGGGAGGGGACTATGGCTACACCTTC
CASSVGGGDYGYTF
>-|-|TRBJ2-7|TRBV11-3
TGTGCCAGCAGCTTAGATTTGGCCGCCTACGAGCAGTACTTC
CASSLDLAAYEQYF
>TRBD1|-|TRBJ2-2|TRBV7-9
TGTGCCAGCAGCTTATCCGGGACAGGGAACACCGGGGAGCTGTTTTTT
CASSLSGTGNTGELFF
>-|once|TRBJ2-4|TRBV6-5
TGTGCCAGCAGTTACTCGGCAGGGCAAGCCAAAAACATTCAGTACTTC
CASSYSAGQAKNIQYF
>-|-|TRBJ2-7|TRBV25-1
TGTGCCAGCAGTGTTCGGGGGGAGCAGTACTTC
CASSVRGEQYF
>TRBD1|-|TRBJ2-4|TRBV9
TGTGCCAGCAGCGTGGCAGGGGGCGCAGACATTCAGTACTTC
CASSVAGGADIQYF
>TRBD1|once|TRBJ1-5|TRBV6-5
TGTGCCAGCAGTTACCGACAGGGGATAGGGAATCAGCCCCAGCATTTT
CASSYRQGIGNQPQHF
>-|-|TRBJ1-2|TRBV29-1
TGCAGCGCGGCGGCGGGACCCAATGGCTACACCTTC
CSAAAGPNGYTF
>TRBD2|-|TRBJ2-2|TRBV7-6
TGTGCCAGCAGCTTAGTTATGGCGGGAGGAAACACCGGGGAGCTGTTTTTT
CASSLVMAGGNTGELFF
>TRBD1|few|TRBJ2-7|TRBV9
TGTGCCAGCAGCGTGGACAGGGTCGCACGCGAGCAGTACTTC
CASSVDRVAREQYF
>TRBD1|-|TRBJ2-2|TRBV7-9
TGTTCCAGCAGCTGGGACAGGCAGAACACCGGGGAGCTGTTTTTT
CSSSWDRQNTGELFF
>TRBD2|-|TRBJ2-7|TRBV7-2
TGTGCCAGCACCGTGACTAGCGGGAGCTCCTACGAGCAGTACTTC
CASTVTSGSSYEQYF
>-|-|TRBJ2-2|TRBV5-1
TGCGCCAGCAGCTATCTGAACACCGGGGAGCTGTTTTTT
CASSYLNTGELFF
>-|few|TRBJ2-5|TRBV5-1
TGCGCCAGCAGCTCAGCCGGGACTTGGGGTGGAGAGACCCAGTACTTC
CASSSAGTWGGETQYF
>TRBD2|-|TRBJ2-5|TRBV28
TGTGCCAGCAGTCTGGGACTAGCTGGGAACGGGGGCAAAGAGACCCAGTACTTC
CASSLGLAGNGGKETQYF
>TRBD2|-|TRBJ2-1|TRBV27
TGTGCCAGCAGTTGGGCGGGAGGCCTATCCTACAATGAGCAGTTCTTC
CASSWAGGLSYNEQFF
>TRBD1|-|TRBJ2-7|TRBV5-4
TGTGCCAGCAGCTTTGGCGGGACAGGAACCTACGAGCAGTACTTC
CASSFGGTGTYEQYF
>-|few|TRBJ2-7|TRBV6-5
TGTGCCAGCAGTTTTCGGGGAAACTCCTACGAGCAGTACTTC
CASSFRGNSYEQYF
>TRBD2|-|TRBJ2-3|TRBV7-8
TGTGCCAGCAGCTTCCGGACTAGCGGGAGATACGGCACAGATACGCAGTATTTT
CASSFRTSGRYGTDTQYF
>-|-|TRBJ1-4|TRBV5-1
TGCGCCAGCAGCTTGGATGGGGCTGCGAATGAAAAACTGTTTTTT
CASSLDGAANEKLFF
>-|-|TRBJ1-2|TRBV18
TGTGCCAGCTCACCACCGTCGGGTCAAAACTATGGCTACACCTTC
CASSPPSGQNYGYTF
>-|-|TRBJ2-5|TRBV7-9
TGTTCCAGCAGCTTAAGTCCTGGCCCTGCGTCGGGGACCCAGTACTTC
CSSSLSPGPASGTQYF
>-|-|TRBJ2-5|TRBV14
TGTGCCAGCAGCCAAGCTTTGGCACAAGAGACCCAGTACTTC
CASSQALAQETQYF
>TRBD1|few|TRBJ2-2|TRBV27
TGTGCCAGCAGTTCGACAGGGAGAGGGGAGCTGTTTTTT
CASSSTGRGELFF
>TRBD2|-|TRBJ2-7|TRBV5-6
TGTGCCAGCAGCTTGGGAGCGGGGGCCCCCTACGAGCAGTACTTC
CASSLGAGAPYEQYF
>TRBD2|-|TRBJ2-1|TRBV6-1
TGTGCCAGCAGTAAAACCGGGACTAGCGTGACTGAGCAGTTCTTC
CASSKTGTSVTEQFF
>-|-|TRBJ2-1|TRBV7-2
TGTGCCAGCAGGGTGGATAGGGGTAATGAGCAGTTCTTC
CASRVDRGNEQFF
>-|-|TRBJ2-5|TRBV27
TGTGCCAGCAGTTTGAACACACAAGAGACCCAGTACTTC
CASSLNTQETQYF
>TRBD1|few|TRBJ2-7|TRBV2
TGTGCCAGCAGGCGTGGGACAGGGAAGCCCTCCACCTCCTACGAGCAGTACTTC
CASRRGTGKPSTSYEQYF
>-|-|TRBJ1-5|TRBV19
TGTGCTTCGACAGCGGGAAGTCAGCCCCAGCATTTT
CASTAGSQPQHF
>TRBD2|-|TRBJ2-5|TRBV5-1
TGCGCCAGCAGCTTGACGACTAGCGGCGAGACCCAGTACTTC
CASSLTTSGETQYF
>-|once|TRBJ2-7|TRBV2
TGTGCCAGCAGTGAAGGGGGCAGGGACTACGAGCAGTACTTC
CASSEGGRDYEQYF
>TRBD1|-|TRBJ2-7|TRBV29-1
TGCAGCGTTGTTCGACAGGGTGCGGCCTACGAGCAGTACTTC
CSVVRQGAAYEQYF
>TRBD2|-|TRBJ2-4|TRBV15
TGTGCCACCAGCAGCGTAGGACTAGCGGGTGTCGAGGAAAACATTCAGTACTTC
CATSSVGLAGVEENIQYF